This TCR beta chain was recovered during a study of beta chain features in type 1 diabetes. Study results and caveats: TCRB CDR3s from Type 1 diabetes patients were moderately but significantly shorter in all four CD4+ subsets. When VDJ junctions were examined, type 1 diabetes patients showed fewer insertions and more deletions.

Investigators reverse transcribed all isolated RNA, so they sequenced expressed TCRB transcripts. Sequenced by immunoSEQ multiplex PCR; TCRdb stores in-frame clones only, minus some. In the table there are 810,000 or so clones, about a sixth of which are singletons. Only one heparinised blood draw was taken per donor, and its volume averaged approximately 100 mL. CD45RO/CCR7/CD25/CD127/CD95/CD27 separated CD4+ naive, central memory, regulatory and stem cell-like memory cells by sorting. This CDR3 is built from 13 residues. Trimming left V 2 bases short and J 4 bases short, with 6 bases between. The V gene's germline CDR1 is MNHEY and CDR2 SVGAGI. Points on this clone: Its target is unknown.

Sequencing was carried out using naive CD4+ T cells from blood. The TCR originated in a woman under 30 in good health. This chain joins TRBV6-5 and TRBJ1-5; the D is unclear. The CDR3 DNA reads as TGTGCCAGCAGTTACAGGAAGAATCAGCCCCAGCATTTT. It is translated as CASSYRKNQPQHF.